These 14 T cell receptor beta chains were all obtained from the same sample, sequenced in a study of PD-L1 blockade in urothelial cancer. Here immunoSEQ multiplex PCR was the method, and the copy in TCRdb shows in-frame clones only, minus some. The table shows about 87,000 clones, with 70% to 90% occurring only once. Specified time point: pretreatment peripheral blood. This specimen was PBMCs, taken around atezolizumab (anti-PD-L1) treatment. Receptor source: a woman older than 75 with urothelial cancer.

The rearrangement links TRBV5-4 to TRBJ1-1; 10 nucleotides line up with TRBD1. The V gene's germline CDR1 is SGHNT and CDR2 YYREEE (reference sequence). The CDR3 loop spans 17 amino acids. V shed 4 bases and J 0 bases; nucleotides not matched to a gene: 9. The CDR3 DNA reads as TGTGCCAGCAGCCTGGGGGGGACAGGGGTCATGAACACTGAAGCTTTCTTT. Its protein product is CASSLGGTGVMNTEAFF.

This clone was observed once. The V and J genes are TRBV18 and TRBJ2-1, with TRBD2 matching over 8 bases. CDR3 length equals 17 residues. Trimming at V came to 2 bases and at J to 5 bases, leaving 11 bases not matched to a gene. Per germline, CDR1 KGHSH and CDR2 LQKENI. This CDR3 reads CASSPRTTSGINNEQFF. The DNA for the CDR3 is TGTGCCAGCTCACCAAGGACCACTAGCGGAATTAACAATGAGCAGTTCTTC.

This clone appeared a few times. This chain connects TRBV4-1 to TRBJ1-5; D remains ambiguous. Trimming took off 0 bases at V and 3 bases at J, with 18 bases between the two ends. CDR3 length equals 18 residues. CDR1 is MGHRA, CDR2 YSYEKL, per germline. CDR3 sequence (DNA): TGCGCCAGCAGCCAAGATCCCAGCGCGAGAACCGACAATCAGCCCCAGCATTTT. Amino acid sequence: CASSQDPSARTDNQPQHF.

This CDR3 is CASSLSRGRTETQYF. CDR3 in DNA: TGTGCCAGCAGCCTCAGCAGGGGGCGAACAGAGACCCAGTACTTC. The gene calls are TRBV7-2 and TRBJ2-5; 8 bases align to TRBD1. After removal of 5 bases from V and 4 bases from J, the junction contained 9 bases not matched to a gene. The CDR3 is made up of 15 amino acids. Per germline, CDR1 SGHTA and CDR2 FQGNSA. Complete variable domain (other parts from reference TRBV7-2 and TRBJ2-5): GAGVSQSPSNKVTEKGKDVELRCDPISGHTALYWYRQSLGQGLEFLIYFQGNSAPDKSGLPSDRFSAERTGGSVSTLTIQRTQQEDSAVYLCASSLSRGRTETQYFGPGTRLLVL.

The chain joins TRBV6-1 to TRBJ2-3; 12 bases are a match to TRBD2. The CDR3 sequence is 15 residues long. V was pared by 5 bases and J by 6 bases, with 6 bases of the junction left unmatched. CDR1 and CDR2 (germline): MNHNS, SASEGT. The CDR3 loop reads CASSPSGRAGDTQYF. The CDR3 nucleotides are TGTGCCAGCAGTCCTAGCGGGAGGGCCGGGGATACGCAGTATTTT.

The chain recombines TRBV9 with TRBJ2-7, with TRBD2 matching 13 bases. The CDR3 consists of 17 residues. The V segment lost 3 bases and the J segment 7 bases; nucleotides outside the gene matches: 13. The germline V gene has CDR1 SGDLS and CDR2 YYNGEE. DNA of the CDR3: TGTGCCAGCAGCGGGGGGAATACTAGCGGGAGGGCGCGTGAGCAGTACTTC. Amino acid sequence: CASSGGNTSGRAREQYF.

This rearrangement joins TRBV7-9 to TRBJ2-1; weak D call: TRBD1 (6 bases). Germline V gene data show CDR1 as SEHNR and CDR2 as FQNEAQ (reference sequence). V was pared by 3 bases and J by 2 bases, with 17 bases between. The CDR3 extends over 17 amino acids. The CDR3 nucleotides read TGTGCCAGCAGCTTGGAGAGGGGGATGTGGGCCTACAATGAGCAGTTCTTC. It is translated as CASSLERGMWAYNEQFF.

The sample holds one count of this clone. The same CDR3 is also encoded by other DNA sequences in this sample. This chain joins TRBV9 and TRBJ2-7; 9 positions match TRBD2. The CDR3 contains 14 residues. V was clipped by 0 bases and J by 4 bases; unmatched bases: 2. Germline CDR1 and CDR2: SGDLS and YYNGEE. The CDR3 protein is CASSVGSGSYEQYF. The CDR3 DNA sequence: TGTGCCAGCAGCGTAGGTAGCGGGAGTTACGAGCAGTACTTC.

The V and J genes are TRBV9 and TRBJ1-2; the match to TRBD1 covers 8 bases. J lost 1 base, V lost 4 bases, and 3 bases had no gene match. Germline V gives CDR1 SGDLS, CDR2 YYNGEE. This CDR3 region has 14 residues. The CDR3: CASSLGQGNYGYTF. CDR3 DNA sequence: TGTGCCAGCAGCTTAGGACAGGGTAACTATGGCTACACCTTC.

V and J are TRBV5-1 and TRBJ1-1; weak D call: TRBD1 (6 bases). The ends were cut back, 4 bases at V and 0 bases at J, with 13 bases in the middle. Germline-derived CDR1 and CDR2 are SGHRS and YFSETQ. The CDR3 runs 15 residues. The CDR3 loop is CASSGGAGMNTEAFF. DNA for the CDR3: TGCGCCAGCAGCGGGGGGGCAGGGATGAACACTGAAGCTTTCTTT.

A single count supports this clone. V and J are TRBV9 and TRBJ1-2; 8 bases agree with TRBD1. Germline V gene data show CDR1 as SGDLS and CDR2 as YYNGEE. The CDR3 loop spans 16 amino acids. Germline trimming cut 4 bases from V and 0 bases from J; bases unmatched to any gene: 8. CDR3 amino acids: CASSTGGGLANYGYTF. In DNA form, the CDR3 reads TGTGCCAGCAGCACAGGGGGAGGGCTCGCTAACTATGGCTACACCTTC.

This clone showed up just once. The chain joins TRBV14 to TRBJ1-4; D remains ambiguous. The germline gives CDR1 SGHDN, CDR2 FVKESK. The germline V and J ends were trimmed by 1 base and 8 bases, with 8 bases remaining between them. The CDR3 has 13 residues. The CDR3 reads CASSQGGREKLFF. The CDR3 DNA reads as TGTGCCAGCAGCCAAGGAGGGCGGGAAAAACTGTTTTTT.

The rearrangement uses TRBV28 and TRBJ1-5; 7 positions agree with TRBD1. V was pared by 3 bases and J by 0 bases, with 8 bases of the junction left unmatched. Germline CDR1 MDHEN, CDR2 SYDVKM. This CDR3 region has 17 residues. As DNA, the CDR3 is TGTGCCAGCAGTTTGACAGGGACAGCATATAGCAATCAGCCCCAGCATTTT. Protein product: CASSLTGTAYSNQPQHF.

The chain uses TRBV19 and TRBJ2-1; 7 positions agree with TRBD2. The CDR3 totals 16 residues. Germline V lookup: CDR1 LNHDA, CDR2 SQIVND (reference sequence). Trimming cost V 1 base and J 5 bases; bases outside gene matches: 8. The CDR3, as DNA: TGTGCCAGTAGTATAGTCCCCGGGAGCGGGGACAATGAGCAGTTCTTC. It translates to CASSIVPGSGDNEQFF.